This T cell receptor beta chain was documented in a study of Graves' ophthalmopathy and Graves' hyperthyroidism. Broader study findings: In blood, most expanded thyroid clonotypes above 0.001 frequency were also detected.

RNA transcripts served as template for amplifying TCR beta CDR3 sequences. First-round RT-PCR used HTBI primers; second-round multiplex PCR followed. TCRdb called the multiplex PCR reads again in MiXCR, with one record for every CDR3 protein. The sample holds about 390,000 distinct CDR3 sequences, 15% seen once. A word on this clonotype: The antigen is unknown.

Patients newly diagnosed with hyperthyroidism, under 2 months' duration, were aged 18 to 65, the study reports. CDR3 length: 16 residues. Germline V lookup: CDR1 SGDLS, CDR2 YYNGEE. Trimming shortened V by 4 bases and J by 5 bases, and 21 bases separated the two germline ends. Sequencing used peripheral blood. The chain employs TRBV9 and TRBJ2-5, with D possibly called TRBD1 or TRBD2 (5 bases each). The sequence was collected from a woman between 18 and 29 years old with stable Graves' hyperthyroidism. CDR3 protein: CASSFGHSTMRETQYF. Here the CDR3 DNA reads TGTGCCAGCAGCTTTGGACACTCGACTATGAGGGAGACCCAGTACTTC.